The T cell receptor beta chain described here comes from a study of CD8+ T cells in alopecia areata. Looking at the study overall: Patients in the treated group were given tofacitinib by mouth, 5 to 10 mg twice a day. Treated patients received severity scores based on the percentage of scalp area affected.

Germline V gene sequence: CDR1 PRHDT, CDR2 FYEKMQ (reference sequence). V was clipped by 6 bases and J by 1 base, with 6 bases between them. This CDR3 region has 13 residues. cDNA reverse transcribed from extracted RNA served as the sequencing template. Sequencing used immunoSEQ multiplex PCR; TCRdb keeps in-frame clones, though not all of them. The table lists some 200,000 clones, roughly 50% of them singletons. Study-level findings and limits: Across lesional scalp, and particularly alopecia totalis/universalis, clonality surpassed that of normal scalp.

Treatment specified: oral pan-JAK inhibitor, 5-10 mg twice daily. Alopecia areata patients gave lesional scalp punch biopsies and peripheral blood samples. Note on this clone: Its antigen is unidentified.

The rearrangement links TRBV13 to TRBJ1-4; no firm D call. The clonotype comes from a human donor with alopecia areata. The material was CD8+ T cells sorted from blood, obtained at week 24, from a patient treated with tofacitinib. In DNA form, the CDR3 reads TGTGCCAGCAGACCCAAAACTAATGAAAAACTGTTTTTT. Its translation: CASRPKTNEKLFF.